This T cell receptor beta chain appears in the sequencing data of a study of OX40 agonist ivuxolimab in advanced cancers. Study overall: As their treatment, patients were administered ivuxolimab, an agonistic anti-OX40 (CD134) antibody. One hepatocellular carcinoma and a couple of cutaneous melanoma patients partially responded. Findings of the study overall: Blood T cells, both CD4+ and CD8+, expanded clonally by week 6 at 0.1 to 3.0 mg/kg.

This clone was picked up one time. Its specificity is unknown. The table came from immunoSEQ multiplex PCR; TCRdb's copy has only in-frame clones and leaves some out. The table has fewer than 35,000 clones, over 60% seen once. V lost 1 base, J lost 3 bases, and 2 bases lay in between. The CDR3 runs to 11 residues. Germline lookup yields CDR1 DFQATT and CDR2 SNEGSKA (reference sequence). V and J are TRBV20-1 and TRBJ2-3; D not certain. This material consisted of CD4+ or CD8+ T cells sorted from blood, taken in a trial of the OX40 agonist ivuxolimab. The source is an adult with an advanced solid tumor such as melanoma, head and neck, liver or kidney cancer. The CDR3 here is CSARGTDTQYF. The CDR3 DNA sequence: TGCAGTGCTAGAGGAACAGATACGCAGTATTTT.